This TCR beta chain was identified during a study of CD8 T cells in ankylosing spondylitis (dated by TCRdb to the late 2010s). Some background on the complete study: To find TCR variants linked to disease, the study profiled T cell receptor beta repertoires in ankylosing spondylitis patients and healthy donors. The whole study cohort included 108 healthy donors and 20 to 30 ankylosing spondylitis patients. Peripheral blood was sampled, and synovial fluid was also collected from ankylosing spondylitis patients. Study-level results and caveats: Some of the motif variants had been reported before in the synovial fluid and blood of reactive arthritis patients, a finding that suggests common disease-initiation mechanisms. The disease-linked clones were reported to be significantly enriched in matched synovial fluid samples from ankylosing spondylitis patients. The disease-linked clones had a CD8+ phenotype and were found at relatively low frequencies in peripheral blood. A TCR beta motif of about 8 highly homologous amino acid variants appeared characteristic of blood from ankylosing spondylitis patients.

Sequencing instrument: Illumina HiSeq 2500. Quantitative 5'-RACE with molecular barcodes was the method used to prepare the TCR beta libraries. The authors' analysis ran thus. To identify disease-linked TCR variants, a new computational method was used, one built on a probabilistic model of VDJ rearrangement. Through fastp at Q25 and MiXCR, TCRdb rebuilt clones from the public reads, retaining in-frame beta chains. Every distinct CDR3 protein forms one entry, paired with its most common genes and DNA. It is TCRdb's table, rather than the study itself, that gives the V and J calls and clone size. This sample is represented by 200,000 to 250,000 distinct CDR3 sequences; about 10% of them were singletons. Of the sample, approximately 6.6% is held by the ten largest clones. Taken from the germline V gene, the CDR1 and CDR2 loops are KGHDR and SFDVKD. At the junction V is shortened by 4 bases and J by 8 bases, with 12 bases in between. There are 13 amino acids in the CDR3, from cysteine to phenylalanine inclusive. Only the CDR3 part of the read is kept: 39 bases, read in frame from the first base.

At least ten counts were recorded for this clonotype. Its antigen is still unknown. Base qualities are missing; no much larger clone stands one base away. The sequence came from a male donor with ankylosing spondylitis or in good health (not recorded which). The rearrangement combines TRBV24-1 with TRBJ2-3; the D gene is unclear. The sequenced sample was blood, either unsorted or a sorted T cell fraction (not recorded which). The encoded CDR3 is CATSDFKTVTQYF. The DNA is as follows: TGTGCCACCAGTGACTTTAAAACTGTTACGCAGTATTTT.